This T cell receptor (beta chain) was obtained from a study of identical twins. Findings of the study overall: Excess sharing between twins was weaker in beta out-of-frame sequences.

In regard to this clonotype: Its cognate antigen is unknown.

TCRdb ran MiXCR on the 5' RACE reads and lists one entry per CDR3 protein. Of around 510,000 distinct CDR3 sequences in the sample, around an eighth were seen once. The CDR3 loop spans 16 amino acids. With 0 bases clipped from V and 7 bases from J, the junction kept 6 bases outside the gene matches. Germline V gene sequence: CDR1 LNHNV, CDR2 YYDKDF (reference sequence). Another study also made use of these data, one on yellow fever vaccine responses in identical twins.

Sample: CD4+ T cells sorted from blood. The gene calls are TRBV15 and TRBJ2-1, with 10 bases fitting TRBD2. The TCR comes from a woman between 18 and 29 years old in good health. CDR3 sequence: CATSRDMGLAINEQFF. The CDR3 region has the DNA TGTGCCACCAGCAGAGATATGGGACTAGCGATTAATGAGCAGTTCTTC.